This T cell receptor (beta chain) was recovered during a study of blood T cell repertoires in COVID-19. Across the study: PBMCs, B-cell-depleted T cells, or T cells were the source of the cDNA or gDNA that made up the material.

Profiled with immunoSEQ multiplex PCR; TCRdb holds only in-frame clones, not every one. The sample holds some 390,000 clones, around 87% seen once. V was pared by 6 bases and J by 3 bases, with 14 bases between. CDR1 and CDR2 (germline): MNHEY, SVGAGI. The CDR3 contains 14 residues. Enrolled during active infection, Seattle patients were then followed longitudinally. This clone came up once. The source of this sequence is a woman aged 55-70 years with COVID-19, enrolled during active disease. This chain links TRBV6-5 with TRBJ1-2; D remains ambiguous. The sample comprised peripheral blood. The CDR3 DNA is TGTGCCAGCAGCTCGGACTGGGAGTACTATGGCTACACCTTC. Amino acids: CASSSDWEYYGYTF.